Reported below is one T cell receptor beta chain. This receptor's antigen is unknown. Nothing much larger sits one base from this clone, and base qualities are not available. The roughly 37 donors, aged 6 to 90 years, were systemically healthy Caucasian individuals from Russia. Each donor gave about 11 milliliters of peripheral blood, drawn into EDTA-treated Vacutainer tubes. Ficoll-Paque density-gradient centrifugation was used to isolate PBMCs, with at least 6.5 million per sample. Total RNA was extracted from PBMCs with Trizol reagent, with at least 6 micrograms obtained per sample. For every donor, flow cytometry on a PBMC aliquot measured the percentage of naive CD45RAhigh/CD27high T cells. This sample is drawn from a study of blood T cells in healthy people across ages (dated by TCRdb to between 2014 and 2017). In terms of the full investigation: Template switching captured roughly one uniquely barcoded TCR beta cDNA molecule per two T cells in model experiments. The study measured age-related changes in TCR beta repertoire diversity using deep sequencing normalized with unique cDNA molecular identifiers. The donors were divided into four age groups: young (average approximately 15 years), middle-aged (around 37), aged (approximately 59) and long-lived (82). To avoid experimental bias, donors of different ages were distributed randomly across sequencing lanes. For two donors (one aged 18 to 29 and one aged 80 or older), the study analyzed two additional independent replicas of 1 million unique cDNA reads from the same blood draw. Beyond this particular receptor, the publication reports: Because the CMV infection status of the donors was unknown, age-related changes in expanded clonotypes may potentially have been confounded. Compared with the aged group, the long-lived group had more naive CD4+ T cells, fewer expanded clones and increased TCR diversity, a pattern suggesting age selection. The percentage of naive T cells measured by flow cytometry correlated strongly with observed TCR beta diversity. As age increased, observed TCR beta diversity per million T cells dropped in a roughly linear way, and a significant reduction was already evident by age 40. Conclusive comparison of naive and antigen-experienced compartments was prevented by the profiling of bulk unsorted PBMCs. Total diversity estimates from one million sequenced T cells were considered lower bounds and underestimates.

Its CDR3 holds 13 amino acids, cysteine through phenylalanine. The retained sequence is limited to the CDR3, 39 bases, with the frame set at the first base. Deletion took 3 bases off V and 8 bases off J, with a span of 10 bases between the germline ends. Receptors were amplified or captured by 5' RACE. The sequencer was an Illumina HiSeq 2500. A second roughly 6 to 12 cycle PCR used a sample-barcoded 5' primer and a J-beta primer mix. A unique molecular identifier was introduced onto each TCR beta cDNA molecule by a template-switch 5' adaptor carrying 12 random nucleotides. Each sample yielded at least 2.5 million CDR3-containing paired-end reads. All of the RNA was converted into first-strand cDNA using the Mint cDNA synthesis kit, with a TRBC-specific oligonucleotide serving as the primer. Following uracil-DNA glycosylase treatment, a first 18-cycle PCR with universal primers M1SS and BC2_uni_R was performed on all cDNA. As for how the authors treated the data: Normalization of each sample was performed by random selection of 1 million high-quality reads, each carrying a distinct molecular identifier. Instead of being binned into consensus sequences, reads that shared molecular identifiers were thrown out. CDR3 identification, clonotype clustering and error correction used MiTCR with a Q25 quality threshold and the strictest error-elimination algorithm. A nonparametric unseen species model with Euler transformation was used to estimate a lower bound on total TCR beta diversity. TCRdb reprocessed the public reads (quality trimming at Q25 with fastp, clone calling with MiXCR) and kept in-frame beta chains. For every CDR3 protein sequence, its rows merge into one entry that carries the most common genes and DNA. These V and J calls rely on TCRdb rather than the paper's analysis. The sample profile shows 1.5 million to 2 million distinct CDR3 sequences; roughly 50% of them were found once. The ten largest clones take up around 2.1% of the sample.

Sequenced input: blood. This receptor chain uses TRBV12-3 or TRBV12-4 and TRBJ1-4; no D gene can be assigned with confidence. This sequence originates from a woman between 40 and 55 years old in good health. This receptor has the CDR3 CASSLGFTEKLFF. DNA sequence: TGTGCCAGCAGTTTGGGGTTTACAGAAAAACTGTTTTTT.